This T cell receptor beta chain stems from a study of blood T cell repertoires in COVID-19. In the study overall: From the United States, Italy and Spain came samples of acute and convalescent COVID-19.

The germline V gene has CDR1 SGHTA and CDR2 FQGTGA. V gave up 3 bases and J gave up 4 bases, with 13 bases separating them. The CDR3 length is 16 residues. Generated by immunoSEQ multiplex PCR, the TCRdb table keeps only in-frame clones and is missing some. The top ten hold around 15% of the sample, which has some 180,000 clones, approximately 80% seen once. Clinical history reported by participants formed the basis on which cohorts were assigned. Exposed enrollees encountered a COVID-19 case at some point within 2 weeks before study entry. The J gene is TRBJ2-6, the V gene TRBV7-3, with D maybe TRBD2 (7 bases). The receptor was derived from a man between 60 and 70 years old who had been exposed to COVID-19. The sample comprised PBMCs or T cells enriched from blood (not recorded which). The CDR3: CASSFPGGRGANVLTF. CDR3 sequence (DNA): TGTGCCAGCAGCTTCCCCGGGGGGCGAGGGGCCAACGTCCTGACTTTC.